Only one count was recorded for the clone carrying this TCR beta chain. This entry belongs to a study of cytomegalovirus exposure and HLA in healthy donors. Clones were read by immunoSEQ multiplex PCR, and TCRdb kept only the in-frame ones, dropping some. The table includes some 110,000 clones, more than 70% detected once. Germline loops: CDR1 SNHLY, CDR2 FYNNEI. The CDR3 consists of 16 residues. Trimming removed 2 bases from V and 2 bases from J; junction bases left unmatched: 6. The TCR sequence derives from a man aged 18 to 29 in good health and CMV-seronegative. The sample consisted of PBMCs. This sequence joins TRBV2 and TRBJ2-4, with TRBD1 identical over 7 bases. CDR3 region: CASSERTGKTKNIQYF. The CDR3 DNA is TGTGCCAGCAGTGAAAGGACAGGCAAAACCAAAAACATTCAGTACTTC. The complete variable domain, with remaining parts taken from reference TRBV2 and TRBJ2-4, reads EPEVTQTPSHQVTQMGQEVILRCVPISNHLYFYWYRQILGQKVEFLVSFYNNEISEKSEIFDDQFSVERPDGSNFTLKIRSTKLEDSAMYFCASSERTGKTKNIQYFGAGTRLSVL.